This T cell receptor (beta chain) was identified in a study of T-cell memory formation after mild COVID-19. In the study overall: Clusters of TCRs were largely donor specific.

TCR alpha and TCR beta cDNA libraries carrying sample barcodes and UMIs came from 5'RACE with constant-segment primers. TCRdb ran MiXCR on the 5' RACE reads and lists one entry per CDR3 protein. The profile shows roughly 510,000 distinct CDR3 sequences, roughly a sixth of them singletons. Per the germline V gene, CDR1 is MGHDK and CDR2 is SYGVNS. V gave up 4 bases and J gave up 3 bases, with 9 bases separating them. CDR3 length: 13 amino acids. The clonotype comes from an adult woman who had mild COVID-19 (a few samples of this study predate the infection). Cell type and time point are not known. Sequencing was performed on PBMCs or a T cell subset sorted from them (not recorded which). The chain carries TRBV25-1 and TRBJ1-2; D not resolved. CDR3 nucleotide sequence: TGTGCCAGCAGTGGGGGTGGGTACTATGGCTACACCTTC. Translation: CASSGGGYYGYTF.